The 10 T cell receptor beta chains reported below all come from one sample, sequenced in a study of monozygotic twins with inflammatory bowel disease. TCRdb re-analyzed the 5' RACE reads; it lists each CDR3 protein once, without DNA. The sample totals 150,000 to 200,000 distinct CDR3 sequences. Sample: blood. The receptors come from a human donor with ulcerative colitis or Crohn's disease, or a healthy co-twin of an affected twin (not recorded which).

The genes are TRBV6-2 or TRBV6-3 and TRBJ2-1; TCRdb reports TRBD1, a call that lacks DNA to check it against. This CDR3 has 13 amino acids. The germline gives CDR1 MNHEY, CDR2 SVGEGT. The CDR3 loop reads CASKNRDWGEQFF.

V usage is TRBV7-2 and J usage is TRBJ2-7; checking the TCRdb D call of TRBD1 is not possible without DNA. CDR1 is SGHTA, CDR2 FQGNSA, per germline. The CDR3 contains 14 residues. CDR3 sequence reads: CASSLVLGDYEQYF.

V usage is TRBV12-3 or TRBV12-4 and J usage is TRBJ2-1. The CDR3 contains 17 residues. The CDR3 here is CASSQPLVVDFPDEQFF.

The V call is TRBV12-3 or TRBV12-4, the J call TRBJ2-5. CDR3 length: 16 amino acids. The CDR3 spells CASSLARDISQETQYF.

This rearrangement joins TRBV5-1 to TRBJ2-7; there is no DNA to check the TCRdb D call of TRBD1. The CDR3 is made up of 14 amino acids. The V gene's germline CDR1 is SGHRS and CDR2 YFSETQ. CDR3 sequence reads: CASGLDRGNYEQYF.

This sequence joins TRBV6-6 and TRBJ1-5. CDR1 is MNHNY and CDR2 is SVGAGI in the germline V gene (reference sequence). The CDR3 is made up of 13 amino acids. The CDR3 sequence is CASRVHRNQLQHF.

V gene TRBV7-9 combines with J gene TRBJ2-2; as DNA is missing, the TRBD1 call by TCRdb cannot be tested. The CDR3 extends over 15 amino acids. Germline CDR1 is SEHNR and CDR2 is FQNEAQ (reference sequence). CDR3 loop: CASSPGTVNTGELFF.

The chain carries TRBV2 and TRBJ2-2; TCRdb calls TRBD1, which cannot be checked without DNA. The CDR3 runs to 15 residues. Germline CDR1 and CDR2: SNHLY and FYNNEI. The CDR3 sequence: CASTRTGTNTGELFF.

The chain links TRBV12-3 or TRBV12-4 to TRBJ1-4. The CDR3 runs 12 residues. The CDR3 region is CASSLSAGMAYF.

The CDR3 region is CATSRDLRVHYF. J is TRBJ2-7 and V is TRBV15. This CDR3 is 12 amino acids long. Germline-derived CDR1 and CDR2 are LNHNV and YYDKDF (reference sequence).